Sequencing of this T cell receptor (beta chain) was carried out in a study of beta chain features in type 1 diabetes. Points from the study as a whole: Comparison showed that naive, central memory and Treg TCRB repertoires appeared more similar among patients than among healthy donors. In every one of the four CD4+ subsets, TCRB CDR3s were moderately but significantly shorter in Type 1 diabetes patients.

CDR3 size: 17 residues. CDR1 and CDR2 (germline): SGHTA, FQGNSA. V shed 5 bases, J shed 6 bases, and the junction held 15 bases outside the gene matches. The sequenced template was cDNA made from the entire isolated RNA. Repertoires were generated with immunoSEQ multiplex PCR, while TCRdb's copy carries only in-frame clones and drops some. Among about 340,000 clones listed, less than 15% were seen once. Regarding this clone: Its antigen is unknown.

Sequencing was performed on naive CD4+ T cells from blood. The gene calls are TRBV7-2 and TRBJ2-3; 9 bases map to TRBD2. The sequence was obtained from a woman in her late teens or twenties with type 1 diabetes. In DNA form, the CDR3 reads TGTGCCAGCAGCGGAAGAGGGGGCGTAGCGGGAGCGGATACGCAGTATTTT. Translation: CASSGRGGVAGADTQYF.